The text below deals with one T cell receptor (beta chain). The antigen is undetermined. Obtained from alopecia areata patients were lesional scalp punch biopsies along with peripheral blood. Sorted out of PBMCs were CD4+ T cells and CD8+ T cells. This sample is drawn from a study of CD8+ T cells in alopecia areata. Study-level points and caveats: More clonal than normal scalp was lesional scalp, particularly alopecia totalis/universalis. Possibly because of HLA-related factors, TCR sharing was less clear across patients than in mice.

Trimming cost V 4 bases and J 3 bases; bases outside gene matches: 6. The CDR3 spans 15 residues. CDR1 is LNHDA, CDR2 SQIVND, per germline (reference sequence). RNA was isolated and reverse transcribed to cDNA, the sequencing template. The repertoire was sequenced with immunoSEQ multiplex PCR; TCRdb's copy has only in-frame clones and lacks some. The sample holds roughly 130,000 clones, roughly 54% seen once. The sequence was collected from a human donor with alopecia areata. Sequences were derived from CD4+ T cells sorted from blood, sampled at week 0. V and J are TRBV19 and TRBJ2-3; TRBD2 agrees at 8 bases. Here the CDR3 DNA reads TGTGCCAGTAGTACCCAGCGGGAGTGGACAGATACGCAGTATTTT. Protein: CASSTQREWTDTQYF.